Listed below are T cell receptor beta chains from one sample, sequenced in a study of blood T cells in healthy people across ages. TCRdb re-called the 5' RACE reads through MiXCR, storing one row per CDR3 protein. This table has about 720,000 distinct CDR3 sequences, approximately 22% appearing once. Input material: blood. The receptor set was obtained from a man in his 70s in good health. Both conserved end residues are part of each CDR3. The order of the fields is V gene, clone size, CDR3 length, J gene, D gene, CDR3 protein, CDR3 DNA. A D gene is named only where the DNA matches it firmly. Clone size appears in some rows only: once, few, many, or a class for an expanded clone.

V gene: TRBV7-9; clone size: few; CDR3 length: 16; J gene: TRBJ2-1; D gene: TRBD2; CDR3 protein: CASSLEGLALYNEQFF; CDR3 DNA: TGTGCCAGCAGCCTAGAGGGACTAGCCCTCTACAATGAGCAGTTCTTC
V gene: TRBV6-5; clone size: -; CDR3 length: 12; J gene: TRBJ2-7; D gene: -; CDR3 protein: CASSYGGNEQYF; CDR3 DNA: TGTGCCAGCAGTTACGGGGGTAACGAGCAGTACTTC
V gene: TRBV6-1; clone size: few; CDR3 length: 14; J gene: TRBJ1-2; D gene: TRBD1; CDR3 protein: CASGTVGTAYGYTF; CDR3 DNA: TGTGCCAGCGGTACCGTTGGGACAGCCTATGGCTACACCTTC
V gene: TRBV10-3; clone size: -; CDR3 length: 15; J gene: TRBJ2-1; D gene: TRBD2; CDR3 protein: CAISSSSGSSYEQFF; CDR3 DNA: TGTGCCATCAGTAGTTCTAGCGGGAGTTCATATGAGCAGTTCTTC
V gene: TRBV28; clone size: few; CDR3 length: 14; J gene: TRBJ2-7; D gene: -; CDR3 protein: CASSLPRPPYEQYF; CDR3 DNA: TGTGCCAGCAGTTTGCCACGACCACCGTACGAGCAGTACTTC
V gene: TRBV7-9; clone size: -; CDR3 length: 14; J gene: TRBJ2-7; D gene: -; CDR3 protein: CASSLRRDSYEQYF; CDR3 DNA: TGTGCCAGCAGCTTAAGGAGGGACAGTTACGAGCAGTACTTC
V gene: TRBV20-1; clone size: -; CDR3 length: 14; J gene: TRBJ1-5; D gene: TRBD1; CDR3 protein: CSAMDRRSNQPQHF; CDR3 DNA: TGCAGTGCCATGGACAGGAGAAGCAATCAGCCCCAGCATTTT
V gene: TRBV6-1; clone size: -; CDR3 length: 13; J gene: TRBJ2-1; D gene: TRBD2; CDR3 protein: CASSEREVFEQFF; CDR3 DNA: TGTGCCAGCAGTGAGCGGGAGGTATTTGAGCAGTTCTTC
V gene: TRBV12-3/TRBV12-4; clone size: -; CDR3 length: 15; J gene: TRBJ2-6; D gene: -; CDR3 protein: CASSTHSSGANVLTF; CDR3 DNA: TGTGCCAGCAGTACGCACAGCTCTGGGGCCAACGTCCTGACTTTC
V gene: TRBV12-3/TRBV12-4; clone size: -; CDR3 length: 14; J gene: TRBJ2-2; D gene: TRBD2; CDR3 protein: CASKAGATTGELFF; CDR3 DNA: TGTGCCAGCAAAGCGGGAGCGACCACCGGGGAGCTGTTTTTT
V gene: TRBV5-8; clone size: -; CDR3 length: 15; J gene: TRBJ2-1; D gene: -; CDR3 protein: CASSAGLTAYNEQFF; CDR3 DNA: TGTGCCAGCAGCGCGGGCCTGACAGCCTACAATGAGCAGTTCTTC
V gene: TRBV18; clone size: once; CDR3 length: 13; J gene: TRBJ2-7; D gene: TRBD2; CDR3 protein: CASSPAGAYEQYF; CDR3 DNA: TGTGCCAGCTCACCAGCGGGGGCCTACGAGCAGTACTTC
V gene: TRBV29-1; clone size: many; CDR3 length: 15; J gene: TRBJ2-3; D gene: -; CDR3 protein: CSVRGPMGLFDTQYF; CDR3 DNA: TGCAGCGTCCGTGGGCCGATGGGCTTATTCGATACGCAGTATTTT
V gene: TRBV28; clone size: -; CDR3 length: 16; J gene: TRBJ2-3; D gene: TRBD2; CDR3 protein: CASSGPSGRATDTQYF; CDR3 DNA: TGTGCCAGCAGTGGGCCGAGCGGGAGGGCCACAGATACGCAGTATTTT
V gene: TRBV7-2; clone size: -; CDR3 length: 14; J gene: TRBJ2-1; D gene: -; CDR3 protein: CASSQKTGVLEQFF; CDR3 DNA: TGTGCCAGCTCCCAAAAAACGGGAGTTCTTGAGCAGTTCTTC
V gene: TRBV29-1; clone size: few; CDR3 length: 11; J gene: TRBJ2-1; D gene: -; CDR3 protein: CSVGGYNEQFF; CDR3 DNA: TGCAGCGTAGGCGGGTACAATGAGCAGTTCTTC
V gene: TRBV27; clone size: -; CDR3 length: 15; J gene: TRBJ1-2; D gene: -; CDR3 protein: CASSPDSRDIYGYTF; CDR3 DNA: TGTGCCAGCAGTCCGGACAGCCGAGATATTTATGGCTACACCTTC